The T cell receptor (beta chain) under discussion was sequenced for a study of immune cell composition in non-small cell lung cancer. Regarding the study as a whole: Tumour TCR-beta clonality showed no significant link to smoking pack-years. Adenocarcinomas with higher top tumour-associated clone frequency had more reactive TILs.

Clones were sequenced by immunoSEQ multiplex PCR, and TCRdb holds only the in-frame ones, with some missing. The sample includes 2,000 to 2,500 clones, just under 75% seen only once; the top ten take 17%. The V end was cut by 4 bases, the J end by 4 bases, with 19 bases between. CDR1 is SGHDN and CDR2 is FVKESK in the germline V gene. The CDR3 loop spans 16 amino acids. Points on this clone: Its target is unknown.

This sample also appeared in a second study, on CD4 T cells in lung cancer. That investigation notes: Donors, mostly former smokers, were 60 to 69 at blood donation. Before blood donation, patients had received platinum chemotherapy among other treatments.

The receptor was isolated from a human donor with non-small cell lung cancer. The sequencing sample was made of lung tumor tissue. The rearrangement joins TRBV14 to TRBJ2-5; D possibly corresponds to TRBD1 (5 bases). The CDR3: CASSPGYARVVETQYF. The CDR3 region has the DNA TGTGCCAGCAGCCCCGGTTACGCCAGGGTAGTAGAGACCCAGTACTTC.